This T cell receptor beta chain is drawn from a study of TIL therapy for anti-PD-1-resistant metastatic lung cancer. Study-wide results and limits: Treatment-naive, never-smoker and oncogene-addicted patients were overrepresented in this highly selected cohort.

A note on this clone: Its antigen is undetermined.

The libraries were made with immunoSEQ v3. Each library reached 1.9 million or so read pairs, or roughly 4.5-6.5 million at deep level. TCRdb keeps only in-frame clones here, not all; method: immunoSEQ multiplex PCR. The sample has approximately 20,000 clones, approximately 79% seen once; the top ten hold around 7%. J was trimmed by 5 bases and V by 0 bases; bases with no gene match: 6. The germline gives CDR1 SEHNR, CDR2 FQNEAQ (reference sequence). There are 16 residues in the CDR3. As for time point: pre-treatment sample, taken before nivolumab and TIL therapy. Stage 4 NSCLC adults joined between 2017 and 2020.

The TCR sequence derives from a person aged 30 to 80 with non-small cell lung cancer. This chain links TRBV7-9 with TRBJ2-5; TRBD1 matches at 10 bases. The specimen was blood, collected at baseline. The CDR3 protein is CASSLASTGQGETQYF. The CDR3, as DNA: TGTGCCAGCAGCTTAGCATCGACGGGACAGGGGGAGACCCAGTACTTC.